These 28 T cell receptor beta chains came from one sample sequenced in a study of T-cell reconstitution after alpha-beta-depleted transplantation in children (TCRdb year 2016). The receptor library was made with PCR. Sequencing was performed on an Illumina HiSeq 2500. To normalize quantification of the TCRbeta repertoire, the TCR libraries were built with molecular barcoding that relied on unique molecular identifiers. The public reads were run again by TCRdb, first through fastp at Q25 and then through MiXCR, and only productive beta chains were kept. Under each unique CDR3 protein, matching rows form one entry showing the most common genes and DNA. The sample profile shows around 700,000 distinct CDR3 sequences; under 15% of them were found once. 0.65% to 0.9% of the sample comes from the top ten. What this sample's treatment or condition label stands for: allogeneic hematopoietic cell transplantation with graft depleted of TCRalphabeta T cells and CD19 B cells.

The sequencing used PBMCs, collected before TCRalphabeta/CD19-depleted stem cell transplant. Source of these receptors: a girl aged 2 to 9 with congenital amegakaryocytic thrombocytopenia, due to receive a stem cell transplant.

Remarks on this clonotype: A much more abundant neighbour one base away suggests this may be a read error. This chain joins TRBV5-1 and TRBJ2-1; D is undetermined. V lost 7 bases and J lost 6, with 17 bases in between. CDR3 length equals 14 residues. Germline loops: CDR1 SGHRS, CDR2 YFSETQ. The CDR3 is CASSTASAFNEQFF. CDR3 sequence (DNA): TGCGCCAGCTCCACGGCTTCAGCATTCAATGAGCAGTTCTTC.

In this sample, this clonotype turned up many times. The rearrangement links TRBV7-2 to TRBJ2-7, with 11 bases aligning to TRBD2. This CDR3 spans 16 amino acids. Germline CDR1 SGHTA, CDR2 FQGNSA. Trimming took 2 bases from V and 3 from J; bases not matched to a gene: 6. CDR3 nucleotides: TGTGCCAGCAGCTTATCTTCACTAGCGGGAGTCTACGAGCAGTACTTC. Translating it yields CASSLSSLAGVYEQYF.

Note on this clonotype: This may arise from a read error, as a much more abundant clone is one base away. V usage is TRBV5-1 and J usage is TRBJ2-5, with a weak D call TRBD2 (5 bases). The CDR3 has 13 amino acids. The V end was cut by 1 base, the J end by 5 bases, with 9 bases between. Looked up from germline, CDR1 is SGHRS and CDR2 is YFSETQ. The CDR3 nucleotides read TGCGCCAGCAGCTTGCAATGGGAGGAGACCCAGTACTTC. It translates to CASSLQWEETQYF.

The rearrangement uses TRBV20-1 and TRBJ1-2, with D maybe TRBD1 (5 bases). V lost 1 base and J lost 5, with 17 bases in between. Germline values: CDR1 DFQATT, CDR2 SNEGSKA (reference sequence). CDR3 size: 15 residues. Written as DNA, the CDR3 is TGCAGTGCTAGAGTTTTAGACAGTGGAGATTATGGCTACACCTTC. Its protein product is CSARVLDSGDYGYTF.

Ten or more counts support this clonotype. The chain carries TRBV5-1 and TRBJ2-1, with 10 positions matching TRBD2. This CDR3 has 15 amino acids. The germline gives CDR1 SGHRS, CDR2 YFSETQ. The CDR3 loop reads CASKHSGRAFGEQFF. The CDR3 DNA reads TGCGCTTCCAAGCACAGCGGGAGGGCCTTTGGTGAGCAGTTCTTC.

This clonotype was seen at least ten times. The chain joins TRBV2 to TRBJ2-2, with 8 bases fitting TRBD1. The junction had 5 bases not matched to a gene; V was cut back by 6 bases and J by 8 bases. The CDR3 is 13 residues long. Germline CDR1 reads SNHLY; CDR2 reads FYNNEI. Here the CDR3 DNA reads TGTGCCAGCAGGGGACAGGCCGGGGGGGAGCTGTTTTTT. Translating it yields CASRGQAGGELFF.

This clonotype came up many times. The gene calls are TRBV20-1 and TRBJ2-7; either TRBD1 or TRBD2 may supply D (5 bases each). The germline V and J ends were trimmed by 0 bases and 6 bases, with 21 bases remaining between them. Germline CDR1 reads DFQATT; CDR2 reads SNEGSKA (reference sequence). The CDR3 covers 16 residues. CDR3 bases: TGCAGTGCTAGAGATTCCAGGGATGAGGGTCACTCCGAGCAGTACTTC. Encoded protein: CSARDSRDEGHSEQYF.

A remark on this clonotype: This sequence may be a read error, since a much larger clone differs from it by one base. The chain uses TRBV20-1 and TRBJ2-5; 12 positions agree with TRBD2. Germline CDR1 is DFQATT and CDR2 is SNEGSKA (reference sequence). CDR3 length: 14 residues. The CDR3 DNA is TGCAGCCAAACTAGCGGGAGGACCCATGAGACCCAGTACTTC. This sequence encodes CSQTSGRTHETQYF.

This clonotype was counted ten times or more. The chain has TRBV20-1 and TRBJ2-1; 7 bases map to TRBD2. With V trimmed by 3 bases and J by 0 bases, 5 bases remained unmatched. The length of the CDR3 is 15 residues. Germline V gene data show CDR1 as DFQATT and CDR2 as SNEGSKA (reference sequence). The chain's CDR3 is CSASGLAASYNEQFF. The CDR3 DNA follows: TGCAGTGCTAGCGGCCTAGCGGCCTCCTACAATGAGCAGTTCTTC.

This clonotype has just a few counts. V usage is TRBV7-9 and J usage is TRBJ2-5; the match to TRBD2 covers 14 bases. The CDR3 length is 16 residues. Germline CDR1 and CDR2: SEHNR and FQNEAQ (reference sequence). The V and J ends lost 4 bases and 4 bases, in that order; junction bases with no gene match: 5. The CDR3 sequence: CASSSGLAGELETQYF. CDR3 coding DNA: TGTGCCAGCAGCTCGGGACTAGCGGGAGAACTAGAGACCCAGTACTTC.

This clonotype was recorded many times. The chain joins TRBV7-2 to TRBJ2-1; possibly TRBD2 for D (6 bases). V dropped 1 base and J dropped 15 bases, with 25 bases sitting between them. Germline CDR1 SGHTA, CDR2 FQGNSA. This CDR3 region has 16 residues. The CDR3 loop is CASSLVGTSTRRVGFF. The CDR3 coding sequence is TGTGCCAGCAGCTTAGTCGGCACTAGCACACGCCGTGTAGGGTTCTTC.

This chain links TRBV5-1 with TRBJ2-1; 16 bases match TRBD2. The CDR3 sequence is 18 residues long. Germline-derived CDR1 and CDR2 are SGHRS and YFSETQ. After removal of 3 bases from V and 10 bases from J, the junction contained 13 bases not matched to a gene. This CDR3 reads CASSSGTSGRAYKGEQFF. As DNA, the CDR3 is TGCGCCAGCAGCTCGGGGACTAGCGGGAGGGCCTACAAGGGAGAGCAGTTCTTC.

As to this clonotype: A read error is possible here, since a much larger clone lies one base away. The gene calls are TRBV20-1 and TRBJ2-1; 8 nucleotides line up with TRBD2. The CDR3 is 17 residues long. Germline CDR1 DFQATT, CDR2 SNEGSKA (reference sequence). CDR3 residues: CSARKSLAGYSYSEQFF. DNA for the CDR3: TGCAGTGCTAGAAAGTCCCTAGCGGGCTACTCCTACAGTGAGCAGTTCTTC.

This clonotype was picked up many times. The chain joins TRBV7-9 to TRBJ2-1, with 7 nucleotides matching TRBD2. This CDR3 spans 16 amino acids. CDR1 SEHNR and CDR2 FQNEAQ come from the germline V gene (reference sequence). After removal of 2 bases from V and 3 bases from J, the junction contained 7 bases not matched to a gene. The CDR3: CASSLTAGVVYNEQFF. The CDR3 DNA reads TGTGCCAGCAGCTTAACGGCGGGAGTTGTCTACAATGAGCAGTTCTTC.

This clonotype was observed a handful of times. The gene calls are TRBV29-1 and TRBJ2-5; TRBD1 aligns across 8 bases. The junction had 6 bases not matched to a gene; V was cut back by 7 bases and J by 5 bases. Germline V CDR1 and CDR2: SQVTM, ANQGSEA. The CDR3 consists of 12 residues. The DNA of the CDR3 is TGCAGCGGACGACAGGGGATCGAGACCCAGTACTTC. Translation: CSGRQGIETQYF.

Concerning this clonotype itself: This clone may be a read error of a much larger clone one base away. This chain links TRBV6-1 with TRBJ1-2; TRBD1 is a possible D gene (5 bases). V shed 6 bases and J shed 5 bases, with 16 bases lying between them. Germline V CDR1 and CDR2: MNHNS, SASEGT. This CDR3 spans 14 amino acids. The CDR3 coding sequence is TGTGCCAGCAGCCGCGAGATGGGGGTGTATGGCTACACCTTC. This codes for CASSREMGVYGYTF.

The chain uses TRBV18 and TRBJ1-4; D ambiguous. Germline V gives CDR1 KGHSH, CDR2 LQKENI. CDR3 length equals 14 residues. V lost 3 bases and J lost 7, with 12 bases in between. The DNA of the CDR3 is TGTGCCAGCTCACCCGGTCGGATTGGTGAAAAACTGTTTTTT. This codes for CASSPGRIGEKLFF.

This clonotype was seen repeatedly, ten times or more. This sequence joins TRBV20-1 and TRBJ2-7, with D unclear. Germline CDR1 and CDR2: DFQATT and SNEGSKA (reference sequence). The V end lost 5 bases, the J end lost 7 bases, and 12 bases lay between the germline ends. The CDR3 loop spans 11 amino acids. The CDR3 sequence is CSARTVLEQYF. The CDR3 nucleotides read TGCAGTGCTCGGACCGTCTTGGAGCAGTACTTC.

This clonotype was counted at least ten times. The chain combines TRBV12-3 or TRBV12-4 with TRBJ1-5, with no clear D. This CDR3 is 14 amino acids long. The V end lost 9 bases, the J end lost 0 bases, and 12 bases lay between the germline ends. The CDR3 DNA sequence: TGTGCCAGTGGGAAAGGGTTTAGCAATCAGCCCCAGCATTTT. It is translated as CASGKGFSNQPQHF.

The rearrangement links TRBV19 to TRBJ2-1; 10 bases line up with TRBD2. Trimming removed 1 base from V and 8 bases from J; junction bases left unmatched: 11. CDR1 LNHDA and CDR2 SQIVND come from the germline V gene (reference sequence). This CDR3 region has 17 residues. This chain's CDR3 is CASSIVLAGEILHEQFF. Written as DNA, the CDR3 is TGTGCCAGTAGTATAGTTCTAGCGGGAGAAATCTTGCATGAGCAGTTCTTC. Looking up the rest from reference TRBV19 and TRBJ2-1 gives the full variable domain: DGGITQSPKYLFRKEGQNVTLSCEQNLNHDAMYWYRQDPGQGLRLIYYSQIVNDFQKGDIAEGYSVSREKKESFPLTVTSAQKNPTAFYLCASSIVLAGEILHEQFFGPGTRLTVL.

The chain uses TRBV7-9 and TRBJ2-2; D unclear. Trimming took 2 bases from V and 0 from J, leaving 13 bases between them. The germline gives CDR1 SEHNR, CDR2 FQNEAQ (reference sequence). This CDR3 spans 17 amino acids. CDR3 sequence: CASSLKYRDPNTGELFF. The CDR3 DNA follows: TGTGCCAGCAGCTTAAAGTACCGCGACCCGAACACCGGGGAGCTGTTTTTT. The whole variable domain, filled in from reference TRBV7-9 and TRBJ2-2, reads DTGVSQNPRHKITKRGQNVTFRCDPISEHNRLYWYRQTLGQGPEFLTYFQNEAQLEKSRLLSDRFSAERPKGSFSTLEIQRTEQGDSAMYLCASSLKYRDPNTGELFFGEGSRLTVL.

This clonotype was found many times. J is TRBJ2-5 and V is TRBV20-1; D is possibly TRBD1 (5 bases). There are 11 residues in the CDR3. Trimming stripped 4 bases from V and 4 bases from J, with 7 bases between. CDR1 DFQATT and CDR2 SNEGSKA come from the germline V gene (reference sequence). Written as DNA, the CDR3 is TGCAGTGCTACAGGGTCAGAGACCCAGTACTTC. Amino acid sequence: CSATGSETQYF.

This clonotype has at least ten counts. The chain couples TRBV20-1 to TRBJ2-3; D is possibly TRBD1 or TRBD2 (5 bases each). This CDR3 is built from 13 residues. The germline V gene has CDR1 DFQATT and CDR2 SNEGSKA (reference sequence). Trimming cost V 7 bases and J 0 bases, with 11 bases left between them. The CDR3 DNA sequence: TGCAGTGGCTACGGGACCAGCACAGATACGCAGTATTTT. This sequence encodes CSGYGTSTDTQYF.

The chain combines TRBV10-3 with TRBJ1-2; D is possibly TRBD1 (5 bases). The CDR3 has 16 residues. CDR1 is ENHRY and CDR2 is SYGVKD in the germline V gene. Trimming took 3 bases from V and 6 from J, leaving 20 bases between them. CDR3 residues: CAISDAPGRDENGYTF. The CDR3 bases are TGTGCCATCAGTGATGCTCCGGGACGTGATGAAAATGGCTACACCTTC.

This clonotype has just a few counts. The chain uses TRBV4-2 and TRBJ2-7; 9 bases line up with TRBD2. Germline loops: CDR1 LGHNA, CDR2 YNFKEQ. The CDR3 loop spans 16 amino acids. With 4 bases clipped from V and 5 bases from J, the junction kept 12 bases outside the gene matches. CDR3 nucleotide sequence: TGTGCCAGCAGCCCAAGAAGGGTAGCGGGAGTAGACGAGCAGTACTTC. Translation: CASSPRRVAGVDEQYF.

The table lists this clonotype with many counts. This chain connects TRBV5-4 to TRBJ2-2; D uncertain. CDR3 length equals 12 residues. In germline, CDR1 is SGHNT, CDR2 YYREEE (reference sequence). V shed 4 bases and J shed 5 bases, with 6 bases lying between them. The CDR3 DNA reads TGTGCCAGCAGCGCGTGGACCGGGGAGCTGTTTTTT. Amino acid sequence: CASSAWTGELFF.

Turning to this clonotype: Possible read error: a much larger clone is one base away. The CDR3 here is CASSLGCYGYTF. CDR3 sequence (DNA): TGTGCCAGCAGTTTGGGATGTTATGGCTACACCTTC. The chain is built from TRBV12-3 or TRBV12-4 and TRBJ1-2; no firm D call. The V and J ends lost 3 bases and 5 bases respectively, with 7 bases between them. CDR3 size: 12 residues.

This clonotype was detected ten times or more. The V call is TRBV12-3 or TRBV12-4, the J call TRBJ2-1; D call uncertain. This CDR3 has 15 amino acids. Trimming stripped 4 bases from V and 0 bases from J, with 10 bases between. CDR3 nucleotide sequence: TGTGCCAGCAGTTCTGGACGGAGCTCCTACAATGAGCAGTTCTTC. Encoded protein: CASSSGRSSYNEQFF.